This T cell receptor (beta chain) is drawn from a study of blood T cell repertoires in COVID-19. Per the study methods: Cell counts per sample came from amplifying reference gene primers. Sequenced by immunoSEQ multiplex PCR; TCRdb stores in-frame clones only, minus some. That table furnishes V, J and clone size, whereas the DNA furnished D and trimming. The repertoire holds about 350,000 clones, around 87% seen once, with approximately 5% in the top ten. This CDR3 has 15 amino acids. Germline loops: CDR1 SGHRS, CDR2 YFSETQ. V was clipped by 4 bases and J by 6 bases, with 17 bases between them. Sequencing was carried out using PBMCs or T cells enriched from blood (not recorded which). The receptor comes from a woman aged 25 to 39 who had recovered from COVID-19. This sequence joins TRBV5-1 and TRBJ2-1; D might be TRBD1 (6 bases). In DNA form, the CDR3 reads TGCGCCAGCAGCGGGCACCAGGACAGCTTCAATGAGCAGTTCTTC. Its translation: CASSGHQDSFNEQFF.